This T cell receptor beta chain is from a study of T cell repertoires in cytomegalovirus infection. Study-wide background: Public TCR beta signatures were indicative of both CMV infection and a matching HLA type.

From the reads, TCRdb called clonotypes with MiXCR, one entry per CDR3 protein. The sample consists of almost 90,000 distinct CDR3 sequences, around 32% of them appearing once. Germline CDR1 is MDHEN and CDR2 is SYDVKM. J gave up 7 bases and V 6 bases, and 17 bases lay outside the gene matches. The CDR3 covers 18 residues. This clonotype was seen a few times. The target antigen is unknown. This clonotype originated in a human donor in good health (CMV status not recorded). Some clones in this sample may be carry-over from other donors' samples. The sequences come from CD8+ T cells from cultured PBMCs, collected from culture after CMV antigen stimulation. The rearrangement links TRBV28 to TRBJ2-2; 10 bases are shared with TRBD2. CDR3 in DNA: TGTGCCAGCAGCAAAATGACTAGCGGGTCAAACCGGGGCGGGGAGCTGTTTTTT. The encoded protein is CASSKMTSGSNRGGELFF. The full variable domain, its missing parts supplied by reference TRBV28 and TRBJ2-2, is DVKVTQSSRYLVKRTGEKVFLECVQDMDHENMFWYRQDPGLGLRLIYFSYDVKMKEKGDIPEGYSVSREKKERFSLILESASTNQTSMYLCASSKMTSGSNRGGELFFGEGSRLTVL.